Listed below are T cell receptor beta chains from one sample, sequenced in a study of radiation and T cells in renal cell carcinoma. Using immunoSEQ multiplex PCR, the repertoire was profiled, and TCRdb retains in-frame clones only, with some absent. The table has 15,000 or so clones, about 50% seen once. The input for sequencing was tumor tissue, taken from a patient whose treatment was nephrectomy without radiotherapy. The origin of the receptors is a man aged 40-49 years with renal cell carcinoma. Both conserved end residues are part of each CDR3. A D gene is named only where the DNA matches it firmly. Not every row has a clone size; where given, it reads once, few, many or a size class.

TRBV30	-	TRBJ1-1	-	TGTGCCTGGAGCCGGGGAGCGGACACTGAAGCTTTCTTT	CAWSRGADTEAFF
TRBV20-1	medium-sized	TRBJ1-2	-	TGCAGTGCTTACGGAAATGGCTACACCTTC	CSAYGNGYTF
TRBV2	-	TRBJ1-2	TRBD1	TGTGCCACCGCGGCGATCGGACAGGGGGCCTCTAACTATGGCTACACCTTC	CATAAIGQGASNYGYTF
TRBV10-3	-	TRBJ2-5	-	TGTGCCACTCAATCGGGGTCATCGGTGACCCAGTACTTC	CATQSGSSVTQYF
TRBV28	few	TRBJ1-3	-	TGTGCCAGCAGCCCTCGGAAGGGTTACTCTGGAAACACCATATATTTT	CASSPRKGYSGNTIYF
TRBV5-1	-	TRBJ1-1	-	TGCGCCAGCAGCTTGTCCACACCGAACACTGAAGCTTTCTTT	CASSLSTPNTEAFF
TRBV9	few	TRBJ1-4	TRBD1	TGTGCCAGCGGACAGGGGGATAATGAAAAACTGTTTTTT	CASGQGDNEKLFF
TRBV15	-	TRBJ2-1	-	TGTGCCACCAGTGACAGGTCAAAAGAGGGGCAGTTCTTC	CATSDRSKEGQFF
TRBV19	-	TRBJ2-1	TRBD1	TGTGCCAGTAGTACAACAGGGGGCCAAGGGTCCTACAATGAGCAGTTCTTC	CASSTTGGQGSYNEQFF
TRBV30	-	TRBJ2-3	-	TGTGCCTGGGATAGGGGGGCGACCGCGAGCACAGATACGCAGTATTTT	CAWDRGATASTDTQYF
TRBV5-1	-	TRBJ1-6	-	TGCGCCAGCAGCTCGGGACAACTCTATAATTCACCCCTCCACTTT	CASSSGQLYNSPLHF
TRBV6-5	medium-sized	TRBJ1-1	TRBD1	TGTGCCAGCAGTGACAGGGAACGCACTGAAGCTTTCTTT	CASSDRERTEAFF
TRBV11-2	-	TRBJ2-7	-	TGTGCCAGCAGCCCAGCAAGCGGAGCGGCCTACGAGCAGTACTTC	CASSPASGAAYEQYF
TRBV7-2	few	TRBJ1-3	-	TGTGCCAGCAGCTTAGCGGGGCGTCATGGAAACACCATATATTTT	CASSLAGRHGNTIYF
TRBV7-8	-	TRBJ1-6	-	TGTGCCAGCAGCTCCCTGGCCCTGACCTATAATTCACCCCTCCACTTT	CASSSLALTYNSPLHF
TRBV5-4	-	TRBJ1-1	-	TGTGCCAGCAGCTTTTCGGGACCGAACACTGAAGCTTTCTTT	CASSFSGPNTEAFF